Each of the 25 T cell receptor beta chains below was sequenced from the same sample in a study of kidney transplant recipient with SARS-CoV-2 infection. TCRdb passed the reads through MiXCR, listing each CDR3 protein once. The sample lists roughly 230,000 distinct CDR3 sequences, more than 25% occurring once. The source material was a blood sample, sampled at baseline and between days 110 and 120 from a kidney transplant recipient. These receptors were collected from a male patient between 25 and 40 years old who had COVID-19 and was a kidney transplant recipient. Some T cells may originate from the graft donor.

This clonotype occurred many times. The chain employs TRBV7-9 and TRBJ1-2, with 11 bases identical to TRBD1. CDR1 and CDR2 (germline): SEHNR, FQNEAQ (reference sequence). CDR3 length: 16 amino acids. V lost 2 bases to trimming and J lost 2 bases; unmatched junction nucleotides: 4. The CDR3 here is CASSLPRTGGNYGYTF. CDR3 sequence (DNA): TGTGCCAGCAGCTTACCCCGGACAGGGGGCAACTATGGCTACACCTTC. Filled out from reference TRBV7-9 and TRBJ1-2, the complete variable domain reads DTGVSQNPRHKITKRGQNVTFRCDPISEHNRLYWYRQTLGQGPEFLTYFQNEAQLEKSRLLSDRFSAERPKGSFSTLEIQRTEQGDSAMYLCASSLPRTGGNYGYTFGSGTRLTVV.

Comments on this clonotype: This clone may be a read error of a much larger clone one base away. In this CDR3 the conserved last residue, phenylalanine or tryptophan, is missing, so a read error is likely. V usage is TRBV13 and J usage is TRBJ2-3, with a possible D match to TRBD2 (6 bases). Between the trimmed V and J ends, which lost 5 bases and 0 bases, there was a span of 12 bases. Germline V gene sequence: CDR1 PRHDT, CDR2 FYEKMQ (reference sequence). CDR3 length equals 15 residues. This chain's CDR3 is CASSPHGGSTDTQYL. CDR3 coding DNA: TGTGCCAGCAGCCCCCACGGGGGAAGCACAGATACGCAGTATCTT.

This clonotype came up many times. The rearrangement joins TRBV7-1 to TRBJ1-2; D remains unclear. TRBV7-1 is an ORF for which the function is uncertain. V was pared by 1 base and J by 4 bases, with 19 bases between. The CDR3 consists of 17 residues. The CDR3 here is CASSSGAHEGKTYGYTF. The CDR3 nucleotides read TGTGCCAGCAGCTCAGGAGCTCACGAGGGAAAGACCTATGGCTACACCTTC.

In regard to this clonotype: A much larger clone lies a single base off, so this may be a read error. The V gene is TRBV15, the J gene TRBJ2-3, with a weak D call TRBD1 (6 bases). Per the germline V gene, CDR1 is LNHNV and CDR2 is YYDKDF (reference sequence). The CDR3 spans 15 residues. The CDR3 nucleotides read TGTGCCATCAGCAGGGCACAAGGGGGATCGGATACGCAGTATTTT. Protein: CAISRAQGGSDTQYF.

This clonotype was detected ten times or more. The chain couples TRBV2 to TRBJ2-7, with 9 bases identical to TRBD2. V lost 5 bases and J lost 5; bases outside the gene matches: 4. CDR3 length: 13 amino acids. In germline, CDR1 is SNHLY, CDR2 FYNNEI. CDR3 region: CASSLEREDEQYF. CDR3 nucleotides: TGTGCCAGCAGTTTGGAGCGGGAGGACGAGCAGTACTTC.

About this clonotype: This sequence may be a read error, since a much larger clone differs from it by one base. V gene TRBV7-6 combines with J gene TRBJ2-1; D is unclear. The CDR3 sequence is 17 residues long. CDR1 is SGHVS, CDR2 FNYEAQ, per germline. The CDR3 sequence: CAGSLRPRVFSYNEQFF. The CDR3, as DNA: TGTGCCGGCAGCCTCAGGCCCCGGGTCTTCTCCTACAATGAGCAGTTCTTC.

This clonotype was observed many times. This chain uses TRBV29-1 with TRBJ2-2; no definite D call. Germline values: CDR1 SQVTM, CDR2 ANQGSEA. With 5 bases removed from V and 5 bases from J, the gap between germline ends came to 9 bases. The CDR3 has 12 amino acids. CDR3 DNA: TGCAGCGTTCAAATGGTGACCGGGGAGCTGTTTTTT. As protein: CSVQMVTGELFF.

This clonotype has at least ten counts. The chain employs TRBV30 and TRBJ1-2; D is undetermined. The CDR3 is 16 amino acids. Trimming shortened V by 5 bases and J by 4 bases, and 23 bases separated the two germline ends. Germline CDR1 reads GTSNPN; CDR2 reads SVGIG (reference sequence). The CDR3 DNA sequence: TGTGCCTGGCAAAATTCGCGTTATAGAAAGACCTATGGCTACACCTTC. Residues: CAWQNSRYRKTYGYTF.

Ten or more counts support this clonotype. This sequence joins TRBV5-8 and TRBJ2-3; perhaps TRBD2 as D (6 bases). V dropped 2 bases and J dropped 6 bases, with 19 bases sitting between them. The CDR3 covers 16 residues. CDR1 is SGHTS, CDR2 YDEGEE, per germline. CDR3 loop: CASSFVGSYGGDTQYF. The CDR3 bases are TGTGCCAGCAGCTTCGTCGGGAGTTATGGGGGGGATACGCAGTATTTT.

This clonotype has ten or more counts. This chain links TRBV30 with TRBJ2-7; no reliable D call. Germline V gives CDR1 GTSNPN, CDR2 SVGIG (reference sequence). Trimming shortened V by 2 bases and J by 1 base, and 9 bases separated the two germline ends. CDR3 length equals 13 residues. DNA for the CDR3: TGTGCCTGGAGTCCTGAGACTTCCTACGAGCAGTACTTC. Its protein is CAWSPETSYEQYF.

This clonotype was seen ten or more times. The chain links TRBV4-2 to TRBJ2-7; 14 bases line up with TRBD2. Germline V gene data show CDR1 as LGHNA and CDR2 as YNFKEQ. Trimming took 1 base from V and 3 from J; bases not matched to a gene: 5. The CDR3 is 17 residues long. This chain's CDR3 is CASSQGGLAGEGYEQYF. In DNA form, the CDR3 reads TGTGCCAGCAGCCAAGGGGGACTAGCGGGAGAAGGCTACGAGCAGTACTTC.

As regards this clonotype: Since a much larger clone is just one base distant, this may be a read error. The CDR3 DNA reads TGTGCCGGCAGTGAAGGGAGCAATCAGCCCCAGCATTTT. Encoded protein: CAGSEGSNQPQHF. The rearrangement joins TRBV6-4 to TRBJ1-5; D is unresolved. The CDR3 runs to 13 residues. Germline V CDR1 and CDR2: MRHNA, SNTAGT.

A note on this clonotype: Possible read error: a much larger clone is one base away. V gene TRBV6-1 combines with J gene TRBJ1-2, with D maybe TRBD1 (5 bases). From germline, CDR1 is MNHNS and CDR2 SASEGT. This CDR3 has 17 amino acids. The CDR3 DNA is TGTGCCAGCAGTAGGGGAAACTCTATGCGAAAGACCTATGGCTACCCCTTC. It translates to CASSRGNSMRKTYGYPF.

This clonotype has at least ten counts. This rearrangement joins TRBV3-1 to TRBJ1-6; D perhaps matches TRBD1 (5 bases). The CDR3 totals 14 residues. V was pared by 2 bases and J by 6 bases, with 8 bases between. Germline V lookup: CDR1 LGHDT, CDR2 YNNKEL (reference sequence). The CDR3 sequence is CASSQLDSNSPLHF. Written as DNA, the CDR3 is TGTGCCAGCAGCCAACTTGACAGTAATTCACCCCTCCACTTT.

This clonotype has ten or more counts. The gene calls are TRBV30 and TRBJ1-4; D uncertain. Germline V CDR1 and CDR2: GTSNPN, SVGIG (reference sequence). Trimming stripped 4 bases from V and 3 bases from J, with 12 bases between. The CDR3 extends over 14 amino acids. The CDR3 here is CAWKPRAANEKLFF. CDR3 in DNA: TGTGCCTGGAAGCCTAGGGCGGCTAATGAAAAACTGTTTTTT.

This chain uses TRBV3-1 with TRBJ1-1, with D hard to call. Trimming cost V 5 bases and J 4 bases, with 23 bases left between them. The CDR3 loop spans 17 amino acids. The germline V gene has CDR1 LGHDT and CDR2 YNNKEL (reference sequence). DNA for the CDR3: TGTGCCAGCAGCTGGGTCGGTCCCATTTCAATTCGCACTGAAGCTTTCTTT. Its protein product is CASSWVGPISIRTEAFF.

Points on this clonotype: A read error is possible here, since a much larger clone lies one base away. The gene calls are TRBV6-1 and TRBJ1-4, with D hard to call. CDR1 is MNHNS and CDR2 is SASEGT in the germline V gene. The CDR3 length is 15 residues. CDR3 DNA sequence: TGTGTCAGCAGTGAACGAGGCGGCTCCTATGAAAAACTGTTTTTT. It encodes CVSSERGGSYEKLFF.

As for this clonotype: Given a much more abundant clone one base away, this may be a read error. This rearrangement joins TRBV29-1 to TRBJ2-2; D might be TRBD1 (6 bases). Germline CDR1 and CDR2: SQVTM and ANQGSEA. The CDR3 totals 14 residues. CDR3 DNA sequence: TGCAGCGTGAGGGGGTGGGAGAACACCGGGGAGCTGCTTTTT. Its protein is CSVRGWENTGELLF.

This clonotype was seen a handful of times. The chain carries TRBV7-6 and TRBJ2-1, with D tentatively TRBD1 or TRBD2 (6 bases each). V lost 5 bases to trimming and J lost 7 bases, with 18 bases between them. The CDR3 totals 15 residues. Germline CDR1 SGHVS, CDR2 FNYEAQ. CDR3 in DNA: TGTGCCAGCAGCGTGACCCGGGGGCCTAAGAATGAGCAGTTCTTC. Residues: CASSVTRGPKNEQFF.

This clonotype came up many times. CDR3 in amino acids: CASSEADRVAKKLFF. Here the CDR3 DNA reads TGTGCCAGCAGTGAAGCGGACAGGGTCGCGAAAAAACTGTTTTTT. The chain uses TRBV6-1 and TRBJ1-4; 8 bases are shared with TRBD1. The ends lost 0 bases at V and 9 bases at J; junction bases unmatched: 6. Per germline, CDR1 MNHNS and CDR2 SASEGT. There are 15 residues in the CDR3.

The J gene is TRBJ2-3, the V gene TRBV5-4, with 7 bases identical to TRBD1. Germline CDR1 is SGHNT and CDR2 is YYREEE (reference sequence). V was pared by 9 bases and J by 0 bases, with 16 bases of the junction left unmatched. CDR3 length equals 17 residues. CDR3 protein: CANSSRDRLTSTDTQYF. DNA of the CDR3: TGTGCCAACTCTTCCCGGGACAGATTAACTAGCACAGATACGCAGTATTTT. Drawing the rest from reference TRBV5-4 and TRBJ2-3, the complete variable domain is ETGVTQSPTHLIKTRGQQVTLRCSSQSGHNTVSWYQQALGQGPQFIFQYYREEENGRGNFPPRFSGLQFPNYSSELNVNALELDDSALYLCANSSRDRLTSTDTQYFGPGTRLTVL.

This clonotype was counted only a few times. One base away lies a much larger clone, so this may be a sequencing read error. The chain couples TRBV12-3 or TRBV12-4 to TRBJ1-1; D is ambiguous. This CDR3 contains 13 residues. V was trimmed by 11 bases and J by 0 bases, leaving 13 bases between them. CDR3 sequence reads: CAGNIIMNTEAFF. The DNA of the CDR3 is TGTGCCGGCAACATAATTATGAACACTGAAGCTTTCTTT.

This clonotype was observed many times. The DNA is left out, because the CDR3 cannot be placed on it with certainty; the CDR3 is given as TCRdb lists it. The chain carries TRBV7-5 and TRBJ1-2. TRBV7-5 is classified as a pseudogene. Ends included, the CDR3 has 19 residues. CDR3 amino acids: CISVPEGASEVGKTYGYTF.

The table lists this clonotype with a few counts. For the CDR3, the DNA is TGTGCCCGTAATCTTGTTGTCTTAGCTAGCTATGAGCAGTTCTTC. Protein: CARNLVVLASYEQFF. The chain has TRBV19 and TRBJ2-1, with D possibly TRBD2 on 5 matching bases. Germline V gene lookup returns CDR1 LNHDA and CDR2 SQIVND (reference sequence). Trimming cost V 11 bases and J 8 bases, with 25 bases left between them. The CDR3 is 15 residues long. The full variable domain, in which reference TRBV19 and TRBJ2-1 provide the parts outside the CDR3, is DGGITQSPKYLFRKEGQNVTLSCEQNLNHDAMYWYRQDPGQGLRLIYYSQIVNDFQKGDIAEGYSVSREKKESFPLTVTSAQKNPTAFYLCARNLVVLASYEQFFGPGTRLTVL.

This clonotype was recorded at least ten times. The gene calls are TRBV8-2 and TRBJ2-6. TRBV8-2 is termed a pseudogene. This CDR3 region has 17 residues. The CDR3 DNA reads TGTGGCAAGCGCTTTAGGATAACACAAAGTCGGGCCAACGTCCTGACTTTC. This codes for CGKRFRITQSRANVLTF.